This T cell receptor (beta chain) was recovered during a study of blood T cell repertoires in COVID-19 (dated by TCRdb to between 2020 and 2021). Notes on the research overall: Collaborator samples came from the United States, Italy and Spain and covered acute and convalescent phases of COVID-19. The dataset comprised deeply sampled blood TCRbeta repertoires from subjects exposed to, actively infected with, or recovered from COVID-19. Nearly every sample came with metadata listing a de-identified subject ID, COVID-19 status, age in years and sex. HLA class I and class II types, where available, came from metadata supplied by the sample provider rather than from assay-based typing. The repertoires were made available in a free public database intended to serve as a resource for research on the immune response to SARS-CoV-2. Samples came from the ongoing ImmuneRACE study (first 160 participants) plus 1,254 subjects from 6 global collaborators. The prospective study material was composed of cDNA or gDNA derived from T cells, B-cell-depleted T cells, or PBMCs.

The immunoSEQ Assay, a bias-controlled multiplex PCR, was used to amplify TCRbeta CDR3 regions from genomic DNA. The authors processed their data as follows. Nucleated cell counts per sample were estimated from amplification of reference gene primers within the assay. To quantify the absolute abundance of each unique TCRbeta CDR3 rearrangement, sequence reads were collapsed and filtered. For each sample, productive Simpson clonality was calculated by taking the square root of Simpson's diversity index across productive rearrangements. Imported from immuneACCESS, the table was reduced by TCRdb to in-frame sequences with V and J called. These copies leave out some clones; in studies compared against another copy, an unresolved V gene accounts for under half, and the cause of the remainder is not known. V, J and clone size are taken as reported in that table, and D and trimming were inferred from the DNA itself. Counted in this sample were some 80,000 clones; around nine tenths of them appeared once. The ten top clones hold around 5.3% of the sample.

Worth noting for this clone: This clone's antigen is unknown. One base away there is no much larger clone; base qualities are not given.

Spanning cysteine to phenylalanine, the CDR3 consists of 14 amino acids. Just the 42-base CDR3 DNA is kept, in frame starting at base 1. From the germline V gene, CDR1 is SGHVS and CDR2 is FQNEAQ. V lost 5 bases and J lost 3 bases, and the count of bases not matched to a germline gene is 5. What the work shows at the level of the full study, not this receptor alone: The amount of clinical and demographic metadata varied by source and participant and was provided uncurated.

Each collaborating institution followed its own protocols to collect whole blood in K2EDTA tubes. Collaborator samples were shipped for TCRbeta analysis as frozen whole blood, isolated PBMCs, or DNA extracted from either sample type. The sequence came from a man in his fifties with active or convalescent COVID-19. Sequencing was done on a sample of peripheral blood. The rearrangement joined TRBV7-8 to TRBJ1-2; 8 bases in the middle match TRBD1. Here is the DNA: TGTGCCAGCAGCAACGGACAGGGACACTATGGCTACACCTTC. This encodes CASSNGQGHYGYTF.